This T cell receptor (beta chain) was observed in a study of cytomegalovirus exposure and HLA in healthy donors. Trimming removed 5 bases from V and 8 bases from J; junction bases left unmatched: 14. Looked up from germline, CDR1 is SGHVS and CDR2 is FNYEAQ. The CDR3 extends over 16 amino acids. Amplification used 60 Vbeta primers and 13 Jbeta primers. Sequencing was performed with immunoSEQ multiplex PCR; in TCRdb, only in-frame clones are kept and a portion is missing. The data show around 150,000 clones, about three quarters seen once. With respect to this clone: Its antigen is unidentified.

Whole-study results and caveats: The likely explanation for a cluster of highly shared sequence variants was sequencing artifact.

The specimen sequenced was PBMCs. The chain couples TRBV7-6 to TRBJ2-1, with 8 positions matching TRBD1. This TCR was recovered from a woman in her 40s in good health and CMV-seropositive. The CDR3 loop is CASSPGGYTATDEQFF. The CDR3 DNA is TGTGCCAGCAGCCCAGGGGGCTATACAGCTACGGATGAGCAGTTCTTC.